This record concerns one TCR beta chain sequence. The CDR3 totals 13 residues. Trimming left V 4 bases short and J 11 bases short, with 19 bases between. CDR1 and CDR2 (germline): SQVTM, ANQGSEA. This specimen belongs to a study of blood T cell repertoires in COVID-19. Across the whole study: Researchers got acute and convalescent COVID-19 samples from the United States, Italy and Spain. T cells, B-cell-depleted T cells, or PBMCs provided the cDNA or gDNA that served as material.

Original data processing: Researchers report that nucleated cell counts were estimated from reference gene primer amplification. The repertoire was sequenced with immunoSEQ multiplex PCR; TCRdb's copy has only in-frame clones and lacks some. Clonal size and the V and J genes are those of that table, whereas D and trimming came from the DNA. This sample has about 380,000 clones, with about four fifths found just once. The sample comprised peripheral blood. The chain employs TRBV29-1 and TRBJ2-3; tentatively, D is TRBD2 (6 bases). This receptor was taken from a human donor with acute or convalescent COVID-19. The donor label of this sample is uncertain. The CDR3 protein is CSVVQQVGRRQYF. Here the CDR3 DNA reads TGCAGCGTTGTCCAACAGGTGGGGAGGAGGCAGTATTTT.